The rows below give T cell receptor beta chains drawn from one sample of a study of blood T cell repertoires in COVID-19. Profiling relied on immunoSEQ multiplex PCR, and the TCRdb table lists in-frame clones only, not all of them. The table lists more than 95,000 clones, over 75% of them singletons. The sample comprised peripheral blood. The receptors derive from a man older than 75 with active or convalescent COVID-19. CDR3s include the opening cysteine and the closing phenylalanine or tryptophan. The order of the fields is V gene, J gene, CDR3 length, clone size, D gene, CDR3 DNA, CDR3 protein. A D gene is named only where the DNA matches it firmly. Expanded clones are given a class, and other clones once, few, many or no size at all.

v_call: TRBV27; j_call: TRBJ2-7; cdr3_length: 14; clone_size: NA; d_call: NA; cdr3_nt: TGTGCCAGCAGTCCCTGGGGGCAGGGTTACGAGCAGTACTTC; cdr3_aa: CASSPWGQGYEQYF
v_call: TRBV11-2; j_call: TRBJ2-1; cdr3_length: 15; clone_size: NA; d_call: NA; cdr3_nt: TGTGCCAGCAGCTTAGTGTGGCCGGACAGCCATGAGCAGTTCTTC; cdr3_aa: CASSLVWPDSHEQFF
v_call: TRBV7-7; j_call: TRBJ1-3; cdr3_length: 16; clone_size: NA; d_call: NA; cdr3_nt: TGTGCCAGCAGCTTAGGTCCTTTGAGCTCTGGAAACACCATATATTTT; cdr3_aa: CASSLGPLSSGNTIYF
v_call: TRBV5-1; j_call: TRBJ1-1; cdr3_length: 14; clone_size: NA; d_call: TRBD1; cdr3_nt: TGCGCCAGCAGCGTCAGGGGGCGTGGGACTGAAGCTTTCTTT; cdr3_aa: CASSVRGRGTEAFF
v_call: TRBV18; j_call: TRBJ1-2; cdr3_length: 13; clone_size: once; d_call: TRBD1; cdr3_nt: TGTGCCAGCTCGCCCGGGACAGCCTATGGCTACACCTTC; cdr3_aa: CASSPGTAYGYTF
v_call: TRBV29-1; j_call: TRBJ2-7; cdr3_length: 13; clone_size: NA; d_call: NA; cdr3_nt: TGCAGCGTTGAAACCGGACTTTCCTACGAGCAGTACTTC; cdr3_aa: CSVETGLSYEQYF
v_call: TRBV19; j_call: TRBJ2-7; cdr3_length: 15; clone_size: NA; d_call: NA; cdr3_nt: TGTGCCAGTACCCGAACAGGGACGGGTTCCTACGAGCAGTACTTC; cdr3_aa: CASTRTGTGSYEQYF
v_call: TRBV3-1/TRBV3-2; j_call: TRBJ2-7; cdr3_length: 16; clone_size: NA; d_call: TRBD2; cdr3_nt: TGTGCCAGCAGCCAACCGACGGGGGGGCATCGCCACGAGCAGTACTTC; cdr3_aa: CASSQPTGGHRHEQYF
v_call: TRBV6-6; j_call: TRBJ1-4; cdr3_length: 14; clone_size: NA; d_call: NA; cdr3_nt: TGTGCCAGCACCCCAGGACAGTTCGGTGAAAAACTGTTTTTT; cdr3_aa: CASTPGQFGEKLFF
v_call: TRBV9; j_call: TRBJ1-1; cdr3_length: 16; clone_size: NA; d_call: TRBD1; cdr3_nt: TGTGCCAGCAGCGGTTCGGACAGGGTGGCGAGCACTGAAGCTTTCTTT; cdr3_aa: CASSGSDRVASTEAFF
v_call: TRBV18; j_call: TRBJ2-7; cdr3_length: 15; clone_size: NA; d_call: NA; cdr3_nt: TGTGCCAGCTCACCCTCAGGGTCCTCGGGCTACGAGCAGTACTTC; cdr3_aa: CASSPSGSSGYEQYF
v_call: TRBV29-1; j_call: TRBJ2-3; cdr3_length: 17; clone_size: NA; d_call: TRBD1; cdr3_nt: TGCAGCGTTGAAGGTATTCGGCGACAGGGGAGGACAGATACGCAGTATTTT; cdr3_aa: CSVEGIRRQGRTDTQYF
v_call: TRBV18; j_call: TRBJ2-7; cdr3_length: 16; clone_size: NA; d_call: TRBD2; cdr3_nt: TGTGCCAGCTCACCAGAGCTAGCGGGGAGCTCCTACGAGCAGTACTTC; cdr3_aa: CASSPELAGSSYEQYF
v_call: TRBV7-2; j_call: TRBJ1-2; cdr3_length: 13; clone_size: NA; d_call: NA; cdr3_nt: TGTGCCAGCAGCTTAACAGCCTACTATGGCTACACCTTC; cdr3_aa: CASSLTAYYGYTF
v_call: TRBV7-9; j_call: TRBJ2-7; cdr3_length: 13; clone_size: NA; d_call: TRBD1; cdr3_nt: TGTGCCAGCAGCGTGGACAGGGGGGCGGCGCAGTACTTC; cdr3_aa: CASSVDRGAAQYF
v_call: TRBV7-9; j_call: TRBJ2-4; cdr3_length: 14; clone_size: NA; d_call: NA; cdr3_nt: TGTGCCAGCAGCACTACTAGGTTCAAAAACATTCAGTACTTC; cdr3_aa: CASSTTRFKNIQYF
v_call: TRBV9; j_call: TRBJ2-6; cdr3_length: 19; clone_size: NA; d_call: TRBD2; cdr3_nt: TGTGCCAGCAGCGTAGGACTAGCGGGATATCTCTCTGGGGCCAACGTCCTGACTTTC; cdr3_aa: CASSVGLAGYLSGANVLTF
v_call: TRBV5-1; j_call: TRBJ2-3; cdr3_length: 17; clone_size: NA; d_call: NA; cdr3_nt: TGCGCCAGCAGCGCTAACCTACAGGGAATACACACAGATACGCAGTATTTT; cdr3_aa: CASSANLQGIHTDTQYF
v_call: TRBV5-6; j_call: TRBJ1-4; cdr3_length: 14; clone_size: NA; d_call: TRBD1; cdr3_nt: TGTGCCAGCAGTACAGACAGGGGGAATGAAAAACTGTTTTTT; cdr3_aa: CASSTDRGNEKLFF
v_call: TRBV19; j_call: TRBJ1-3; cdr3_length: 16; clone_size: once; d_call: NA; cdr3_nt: TGTGCCAGTAGGATCGCCATCCAGGGTCCTGGAAACACCATATATTTT; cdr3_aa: CASRIAIQGPGNTIYF
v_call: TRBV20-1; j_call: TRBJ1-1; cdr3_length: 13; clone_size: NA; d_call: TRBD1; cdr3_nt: TGCAGTGCTAGTAGGGGGCAGAACACTGAAGCTTTCTTT; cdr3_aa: CSASRGQNTEAFF
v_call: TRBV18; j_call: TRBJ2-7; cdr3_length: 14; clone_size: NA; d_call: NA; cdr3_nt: TGTGCCAGCTCACCGGTCCCCAGGACCTACGAGCAGTACTTC; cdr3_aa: CASSPVPRTYEQYF
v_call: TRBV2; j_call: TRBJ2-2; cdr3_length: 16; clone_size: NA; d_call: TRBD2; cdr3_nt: TGTGCCAGCAGTGTCGCGGGAGGGCCGGTGACCGGGGAGCTGTTTTTT; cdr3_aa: CASSVAGGPVTGELFF
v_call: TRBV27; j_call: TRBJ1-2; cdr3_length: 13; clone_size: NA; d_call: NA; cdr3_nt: TGTGCCAGCAGTCCGCGGGAGGGTGATGGCTACACCTTC; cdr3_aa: CASSPREGDGYTF
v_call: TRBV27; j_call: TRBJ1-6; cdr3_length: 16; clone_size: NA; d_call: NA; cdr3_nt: TGTGCCAGCCGCAGCAACAGGGAGGGGGGCAATTCACCCCTCCACTTT; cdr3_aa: CASRSNREGGNSPLHF
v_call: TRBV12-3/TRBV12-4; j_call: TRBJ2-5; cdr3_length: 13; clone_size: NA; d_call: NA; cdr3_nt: TGTGCCAGCGGGGGCAGGGTAGTGGAGACCCAGTACTTC; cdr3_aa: CASGGRVVETQYF
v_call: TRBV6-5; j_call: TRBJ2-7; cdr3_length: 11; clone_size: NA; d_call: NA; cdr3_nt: TGTGCCAGCAAATCCGTTGTAGAGCAGTACTTC; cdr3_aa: CASKSVVEQYF
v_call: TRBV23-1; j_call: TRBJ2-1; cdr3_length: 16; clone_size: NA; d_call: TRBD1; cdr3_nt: TGCGCCAGCAGTCAACCACCCGGGACAGGTGACAATGAGCAGTTCTTC; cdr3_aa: CASSQPPGTGDNEQFF
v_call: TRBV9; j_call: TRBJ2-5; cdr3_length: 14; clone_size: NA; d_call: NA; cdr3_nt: TGTGCCAGCAGCGTAGGGGGAGTGAAAGAGACCCAGTACTTC; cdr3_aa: CASSVGGVKETQYF
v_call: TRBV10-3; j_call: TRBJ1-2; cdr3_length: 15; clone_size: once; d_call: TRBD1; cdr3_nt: TGTGCCATCAGTGAAGACAGGGGGCGTAGCTATGGCTACACCTTC; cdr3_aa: CAISEDRGRSYGYTF
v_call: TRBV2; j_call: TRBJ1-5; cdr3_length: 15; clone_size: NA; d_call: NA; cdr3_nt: TGTGCCAGCAGTGAAGGGGGGCTTGGCAATCAGCCCCAGCATTTT; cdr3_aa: CASSEGGLGNQPQHF
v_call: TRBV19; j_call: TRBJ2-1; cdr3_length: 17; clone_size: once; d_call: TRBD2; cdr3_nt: TGTGCCAGTAGCTCCGGGACTAGCGGGTTACCCTCCAATGAGCAGTTCTTC; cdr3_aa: CASSSGTSGLPSNEQFF
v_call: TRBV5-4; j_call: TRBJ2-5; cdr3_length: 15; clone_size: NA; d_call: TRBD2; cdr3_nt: TGTGCCAGCAGCTTGGGCGGGAGTCTAATCGAGACCCAGTACTTC; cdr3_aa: CASSLGGSLIETQYF
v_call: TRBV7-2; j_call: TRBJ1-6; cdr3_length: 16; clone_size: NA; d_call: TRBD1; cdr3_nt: TGTGCCAGCAGCTTAGGCTCGGCAGGGGGCGGCTCACCCCTCCACTTT; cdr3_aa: CASSLGSAGGGSPLHF
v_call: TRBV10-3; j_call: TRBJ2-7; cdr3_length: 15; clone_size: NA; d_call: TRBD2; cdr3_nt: TGTGCCATCAGCCTGACTAGCGGGATATACTACGAGCAGTACTTC; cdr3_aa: CAISLTSGIYYEQYF
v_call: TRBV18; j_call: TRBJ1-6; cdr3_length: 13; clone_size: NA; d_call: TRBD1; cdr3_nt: TGTGCCAGCTCACCCGGACAGGGGGCATCCCTCCACTTT; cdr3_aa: CASSPGQGASLHF
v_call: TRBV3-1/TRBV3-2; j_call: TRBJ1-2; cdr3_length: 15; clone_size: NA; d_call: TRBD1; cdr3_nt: TGTGCCAGCAGCTCGTGGACAGGGGGCAACTATGGCTACACCTTC; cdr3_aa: CASSSWTGGNYGYTF
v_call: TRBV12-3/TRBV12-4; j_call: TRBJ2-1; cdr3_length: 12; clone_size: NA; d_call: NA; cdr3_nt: TGTGCCAGCGGGGGCCTCTACAATGAGCAGTTCTTC; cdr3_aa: CASGGLYNEQFF
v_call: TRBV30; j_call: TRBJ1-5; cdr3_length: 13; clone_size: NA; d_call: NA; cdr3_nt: TGTGCCTGGAGGGGAGGGGGTGATCAGCCCCAGCATTTT; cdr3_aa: CAWRGGGDQPQHF
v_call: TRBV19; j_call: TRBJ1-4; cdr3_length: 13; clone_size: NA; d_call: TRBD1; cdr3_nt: TGTGCCAGTAAAAGGACAGGTTATGAAAAACTGTTTTTT; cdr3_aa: CASKRTGYEKLFF
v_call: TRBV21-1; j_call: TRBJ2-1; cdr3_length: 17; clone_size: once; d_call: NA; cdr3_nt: TGTGCCAGCTCCCCTAAGCCCACAGCGGGAGCTGGTAATGAGCAGTTCTTC; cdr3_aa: CASSPKPTAGAGNEQFF
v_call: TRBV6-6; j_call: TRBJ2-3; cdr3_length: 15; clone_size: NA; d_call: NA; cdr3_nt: TGTGCCAGCAGTTACTTCCAGGGAGGAACAGATACGCAGTATTTT; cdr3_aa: CASSYFQGGTDTQYF
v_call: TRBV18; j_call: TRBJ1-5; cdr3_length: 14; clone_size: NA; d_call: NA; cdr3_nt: TGTGCCAGCTCGCTCAGTGGTAGCAATCAGCCCCAGCATTTT; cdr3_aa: CASSLSGSNQPQHF
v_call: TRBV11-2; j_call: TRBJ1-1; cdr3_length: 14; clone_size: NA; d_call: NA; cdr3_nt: TGTGCCAGCAGCTTAGAGGTACGGGGTCCTGAAGCTTTCTTT; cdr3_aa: CASSLEVRGPEAFF
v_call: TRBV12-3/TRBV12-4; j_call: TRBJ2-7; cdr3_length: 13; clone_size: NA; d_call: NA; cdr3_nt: TGTGCCAGCACCCGGGACAACTCCTACGAGCAGTACTTC; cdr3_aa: CASTRDNSYEQYF
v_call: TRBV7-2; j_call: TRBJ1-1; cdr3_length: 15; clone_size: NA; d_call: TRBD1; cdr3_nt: TGTGCCAGCAGCTTAGCAGGGGGCGTGAACACTGAAGCTTTCTTT; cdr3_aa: CASSLAGGVNTEAFF
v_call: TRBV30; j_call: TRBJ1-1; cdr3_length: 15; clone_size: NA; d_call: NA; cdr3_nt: TGTGCCTGGACCCCTACGCTAGGGAGGGGCACTGAAGCTTTCTTT; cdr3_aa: CAWTPTLGRGTEAFF
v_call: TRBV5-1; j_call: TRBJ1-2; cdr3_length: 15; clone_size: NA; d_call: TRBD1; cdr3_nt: TGCGCCAGCAGCCCCTGGACAGGGGGCAACTATGGCTACACCTTC; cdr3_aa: CASSPWTGGNYGYTF
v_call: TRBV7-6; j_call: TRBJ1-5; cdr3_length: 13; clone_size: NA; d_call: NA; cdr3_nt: TGTGCCAGCAGCTTAGCGCGAGGTCAGCCCCAGCATTTT; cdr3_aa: CASSLARGQPQHF
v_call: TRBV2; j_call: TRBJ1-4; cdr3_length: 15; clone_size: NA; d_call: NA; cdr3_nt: TGTGCCAGCAGTTCTCGTAGTGTAAGAGGTGAAAAACTGTTTTTT; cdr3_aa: CASSSRSVRGEKLFF
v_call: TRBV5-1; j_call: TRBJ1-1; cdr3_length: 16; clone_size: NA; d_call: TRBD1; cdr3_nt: TGCGCCAGCAGCTTGGAGGGGACAGGGGTGAACACTGAAGCTTTCTTT; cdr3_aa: CASSLEGTGVNTEAFF
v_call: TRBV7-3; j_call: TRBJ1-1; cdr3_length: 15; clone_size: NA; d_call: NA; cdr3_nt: TGTGCCAGCAGCTTACGAGGGCGACTAAACACTGAAGCTTTCTTT; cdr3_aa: CASSLRGRLNTEAFF